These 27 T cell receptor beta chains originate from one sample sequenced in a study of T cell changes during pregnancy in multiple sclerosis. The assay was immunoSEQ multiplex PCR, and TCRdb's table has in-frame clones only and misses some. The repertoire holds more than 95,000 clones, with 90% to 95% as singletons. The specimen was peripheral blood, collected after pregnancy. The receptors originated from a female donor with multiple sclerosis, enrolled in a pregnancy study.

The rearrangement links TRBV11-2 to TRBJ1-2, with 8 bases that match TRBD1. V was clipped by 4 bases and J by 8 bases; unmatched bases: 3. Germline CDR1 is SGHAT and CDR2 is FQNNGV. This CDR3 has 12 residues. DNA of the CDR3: TGTGCCAGCAGCTCGGGACAGGACGGCTACACCTTC. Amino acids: CASSSGQDGYTF.

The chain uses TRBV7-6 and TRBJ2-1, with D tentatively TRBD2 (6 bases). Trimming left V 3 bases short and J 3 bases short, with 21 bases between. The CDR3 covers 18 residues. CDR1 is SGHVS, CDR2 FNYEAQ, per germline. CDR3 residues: CASSFLAPGVPLYNEQFF. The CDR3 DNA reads TGTGCCAGCAGCTTTTTAGCACCGGGAGTCCCTCTCTACAATGAGCAGTTCTTC.

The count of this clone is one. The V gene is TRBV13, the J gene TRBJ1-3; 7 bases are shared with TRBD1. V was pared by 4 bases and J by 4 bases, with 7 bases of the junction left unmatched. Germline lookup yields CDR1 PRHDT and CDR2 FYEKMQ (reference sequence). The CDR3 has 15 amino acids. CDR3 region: CASSSPTGTGNTIYF. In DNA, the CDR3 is TGTGCCAGCAGCTCCCCGACAGGGACCGGAAACACCATATATTTT.

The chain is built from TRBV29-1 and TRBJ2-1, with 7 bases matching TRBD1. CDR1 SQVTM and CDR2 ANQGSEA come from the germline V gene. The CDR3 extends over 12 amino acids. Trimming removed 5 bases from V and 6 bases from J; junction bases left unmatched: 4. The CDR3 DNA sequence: TGCAGCGTTCGACGGGACAGCAATGAGCAGTTCTTC. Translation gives CSVRRDSNEQFF.

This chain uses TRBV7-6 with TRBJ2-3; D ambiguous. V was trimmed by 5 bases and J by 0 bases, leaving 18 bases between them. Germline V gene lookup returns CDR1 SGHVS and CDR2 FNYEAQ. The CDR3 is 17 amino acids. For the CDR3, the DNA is TGTGCCAGCAGCATCAGCTCTAGGTTTACTAGCACAGATACGCAGTATTTT. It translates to CASSISSRFTSTDTQYF.

The CDR3 DNA reads as TGTGCCAGCATCCCATGGGGGCGGCACCTCTACGAGCAGTACTTC. Encoded protein: CASIPWGRHLYEQYF. The gene calls are TRBV6-5 and TRBJ2-7; tentative D call: TRBD1 (6 bases). This CDR3 spans 15 amino acids. Germline assignment: CDR1 MNHEY and CDR2 SVGAGI. V lost 7 bases and J lost 3, with 19 bases in between.

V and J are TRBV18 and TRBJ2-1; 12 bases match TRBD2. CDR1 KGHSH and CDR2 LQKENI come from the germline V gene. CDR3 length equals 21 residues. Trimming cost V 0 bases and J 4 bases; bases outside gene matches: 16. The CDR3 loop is CASSPPEGGTAGLAGYNEQFF. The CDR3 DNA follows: TGTGCCAGCTCACCACCGGAGGGGGGGACTGCAGGACTAGCGGGATACAATGAGCAGTTCTTC.

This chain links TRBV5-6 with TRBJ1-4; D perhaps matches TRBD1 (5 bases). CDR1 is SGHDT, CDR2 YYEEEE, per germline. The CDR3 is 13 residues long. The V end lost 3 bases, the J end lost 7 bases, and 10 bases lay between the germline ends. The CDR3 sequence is CASSYYQGEKLFF. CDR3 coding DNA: TGTGCCAGCAGCTATTATCAGGGTGAAAAACTGTTTTTT.

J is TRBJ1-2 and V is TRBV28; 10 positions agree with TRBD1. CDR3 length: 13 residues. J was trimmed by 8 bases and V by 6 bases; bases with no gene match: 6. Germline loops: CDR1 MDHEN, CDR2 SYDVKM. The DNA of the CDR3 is TGTGCCAGCAGGAGACAGGGGGCGTGGGGCTACACCTTC. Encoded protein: CASRRQGAWGYTF.

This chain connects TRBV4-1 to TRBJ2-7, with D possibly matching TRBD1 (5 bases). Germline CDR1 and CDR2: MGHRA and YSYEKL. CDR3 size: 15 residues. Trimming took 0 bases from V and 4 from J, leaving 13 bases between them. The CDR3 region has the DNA TGCGCCAGCAGCCAAGAAGAGAGCAGGGTTTACGAGCAGTACTTC. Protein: CASSQEESRVYEQYF.

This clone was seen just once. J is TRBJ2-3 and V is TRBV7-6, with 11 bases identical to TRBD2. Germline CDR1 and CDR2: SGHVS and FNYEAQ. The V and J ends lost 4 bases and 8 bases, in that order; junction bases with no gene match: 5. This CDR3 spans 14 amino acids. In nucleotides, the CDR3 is TGTGCCAGCAGCTCACTAGCGGGAGAGGGTACGCAGTATTTT. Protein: CASSSLAGEGTQYF.

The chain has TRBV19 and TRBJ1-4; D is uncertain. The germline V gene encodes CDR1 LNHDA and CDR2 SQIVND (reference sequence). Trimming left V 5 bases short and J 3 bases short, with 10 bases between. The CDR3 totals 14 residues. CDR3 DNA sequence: TGTGCCAGTAGTGAGCTGGGAGCTAATGAAAAACTGTTTTTT. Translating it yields CASSELGANEKLFF.

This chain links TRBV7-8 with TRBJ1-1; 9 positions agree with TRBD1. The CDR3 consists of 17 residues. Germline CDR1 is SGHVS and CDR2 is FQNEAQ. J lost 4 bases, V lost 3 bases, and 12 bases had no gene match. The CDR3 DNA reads TGTGCCAGCAGCTTCCGAACAGGGGGCGTCATGCTCACTGAAGCTTTCTTT. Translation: CASSFRTGGVMLTEAFF.

CDR3 amino acids: CASSLEQGILGEQYF. Written as DNA, the CDR3 is TGTGCCAGCAGTTTGGAACAGGGGATTTTGGGGGAGCAGTACTTC. The rearrangement links TRBV28 to TRBJ2-7, with 7 bases identical to TRBD1. The trim removed 3 bases at V and 7 bases at J, leaving 12 bases unmatched. The CDR3 has 15 residues. Germline loops: CDR1 MDHEN, CDR2 SYDVKM. The full variable domain, rest sourced from reference TRBV28 and TRBJ2-7, is DVKVTQSSRYLVKRTGEKVFLECVQDMDHENMFWYRQDPGLGLRLIYFSYDVKMKEKGDIPEGYSVSREKKERFSLILESASTNQTSMYLCASSLEQGILGEQYFGPGTRLTVT.

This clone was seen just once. CDR3 in amino acids: CASTPWGHMLGYEQYF. The CDR3 coding sequence is TGCGCCAGCACCCCTTGGGGACACATGCTCGGGTACGAGCAGTACTTC. The gene calls are TRBV5-1 and TRBJ2-7, with a possible D match to TRBD1 (6 bases). V dropped 6 bases and J dropped 4 bases, with 23 bases sitting between them. Germline V CDR1 and CDR2: SGHRS, YFSETQ. CDR3 length: 16 residues.

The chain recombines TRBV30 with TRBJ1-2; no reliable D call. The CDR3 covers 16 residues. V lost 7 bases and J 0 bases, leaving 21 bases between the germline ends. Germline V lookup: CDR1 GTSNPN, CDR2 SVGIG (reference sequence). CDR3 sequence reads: CAYRRVGVVPNYGYTF. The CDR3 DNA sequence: TGTGCCTACCGGCGAGTCGGGGTGGTCCCTAACTATGGCTACACCTTC.

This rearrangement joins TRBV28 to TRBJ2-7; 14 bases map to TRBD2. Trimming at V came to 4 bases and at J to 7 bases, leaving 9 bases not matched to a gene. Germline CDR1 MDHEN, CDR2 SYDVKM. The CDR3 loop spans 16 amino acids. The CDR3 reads CASSSSRLAGGGEQYF. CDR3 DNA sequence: TGTGCCAGCAGTTCGTCACGACTAGCGGGAGGGGGGGAGCAGTACTTC.

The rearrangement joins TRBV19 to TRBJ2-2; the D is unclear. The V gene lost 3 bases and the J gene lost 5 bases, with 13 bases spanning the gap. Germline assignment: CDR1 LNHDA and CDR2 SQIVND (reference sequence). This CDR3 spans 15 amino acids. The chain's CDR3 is CASSIGFGGTGELFF. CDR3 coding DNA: TGTGCCAGTAGTATCGGTTTCGGCGGAACCGGGGAGCTGTTTTTT.

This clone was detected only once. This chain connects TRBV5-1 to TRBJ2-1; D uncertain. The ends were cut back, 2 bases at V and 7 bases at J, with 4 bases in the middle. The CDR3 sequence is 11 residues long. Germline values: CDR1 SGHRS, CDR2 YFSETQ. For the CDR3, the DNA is TGCGCCAGCAGCTTCGAGAATGAGCAGTTCTTC. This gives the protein CASSFENEQFF.

The CDR3 loop reads CASDDPRQDREQYF. DNA for the CDR3: TGTGCTAGTGACGACCCCCGACAAGACCGAGAGCAGTACTTC. The chain recombines TRBV12-5 with TRBJ2-7; D uncertain. The CDR3 has 14 residues. The V and J ends lost 7 bases and 7 bases respectively, with 20 bases between them. Germline CDR1 is LGHNT and CDR2 is FRNRAP.

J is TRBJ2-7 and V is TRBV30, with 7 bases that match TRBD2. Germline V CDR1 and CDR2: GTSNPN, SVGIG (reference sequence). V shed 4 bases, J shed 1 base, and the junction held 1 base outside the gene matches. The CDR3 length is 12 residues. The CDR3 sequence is CAWTSGSYEQYF. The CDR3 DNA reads TGTGCCTGGACTAGCGGATCCTACGAGCAGTACTTC. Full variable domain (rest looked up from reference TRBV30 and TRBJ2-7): SQTIHQWPATLVQPVGSPLSLECTVEGTSNPNLYWYRQAAGRGLQLLFYSVGIGQISSEVPQNLSASRPQDRQFILSSKKLLLSDSGFYLCAWTSGSYEQYFGPGTRLTVT.

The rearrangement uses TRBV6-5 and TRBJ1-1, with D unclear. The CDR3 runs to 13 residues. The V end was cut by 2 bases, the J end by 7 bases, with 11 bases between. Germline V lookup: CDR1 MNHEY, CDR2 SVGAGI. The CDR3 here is CASSYPGSLEAFF. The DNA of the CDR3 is TGTGCCAGCAGTTACCCGGGGAGTCTTGAAGCTTTCTTT.

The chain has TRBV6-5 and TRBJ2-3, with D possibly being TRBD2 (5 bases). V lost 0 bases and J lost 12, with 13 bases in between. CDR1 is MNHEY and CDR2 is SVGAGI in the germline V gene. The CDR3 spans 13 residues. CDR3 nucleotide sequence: TGTGCCAGCAGTTACTCTCTAGACTACCGACAGTATTTT. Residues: CASSYSLDYRQYF.

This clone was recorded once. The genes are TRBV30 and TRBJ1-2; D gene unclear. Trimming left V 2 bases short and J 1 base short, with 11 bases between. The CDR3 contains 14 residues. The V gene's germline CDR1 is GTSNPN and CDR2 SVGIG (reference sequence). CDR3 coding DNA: TGTGCCTGGAGTCCCGACACACTTAACTATGGCTACACCTTC. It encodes CAWSPDTLNYGYTF.

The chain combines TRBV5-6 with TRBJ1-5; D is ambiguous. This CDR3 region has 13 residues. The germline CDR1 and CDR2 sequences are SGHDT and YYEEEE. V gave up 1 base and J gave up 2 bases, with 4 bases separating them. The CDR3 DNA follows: TGTGCCAGCAGCTTGTCGGGCAATCAGCCCCAGCATTTT. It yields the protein CASSLSGNQPQHF.

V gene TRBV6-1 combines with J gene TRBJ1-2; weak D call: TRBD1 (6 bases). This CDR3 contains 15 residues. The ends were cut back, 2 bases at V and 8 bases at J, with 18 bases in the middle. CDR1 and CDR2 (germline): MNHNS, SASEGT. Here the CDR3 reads CASSEKNSPGGGYTF. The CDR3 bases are TGTGCCAGCAGTGAAAAGAACAGTCCGGGGGGCGGCTACACCTTC.

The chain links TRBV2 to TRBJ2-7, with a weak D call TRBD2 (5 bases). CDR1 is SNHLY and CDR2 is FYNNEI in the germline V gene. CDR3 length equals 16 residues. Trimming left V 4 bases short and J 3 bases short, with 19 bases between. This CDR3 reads CASSGPTDRGIYEQYF. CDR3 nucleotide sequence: TGTGCCAGCAGTGGACCAACGGACCGAGGGATCTACGAGCAGTACTTC.